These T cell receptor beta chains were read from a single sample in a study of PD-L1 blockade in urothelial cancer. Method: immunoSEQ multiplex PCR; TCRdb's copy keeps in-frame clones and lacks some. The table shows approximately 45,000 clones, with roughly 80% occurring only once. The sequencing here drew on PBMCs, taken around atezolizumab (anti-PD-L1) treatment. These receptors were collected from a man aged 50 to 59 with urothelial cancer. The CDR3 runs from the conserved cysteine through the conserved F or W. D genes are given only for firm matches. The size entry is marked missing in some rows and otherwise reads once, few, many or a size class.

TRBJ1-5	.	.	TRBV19	TGTGCCAGTAGCGGGGACTATAGCAATCAGCCCCAGCATTTT	CASSGDYSNQPQHF
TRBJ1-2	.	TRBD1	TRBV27	TGTGCCAGCAGTACGAGGGACAGTGCTAACTATGGCTACACCTTC	CASSTRDSANYGYTF
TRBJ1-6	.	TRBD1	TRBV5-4	TGTGCCAGCAGCCCGCAACAGGGGCTGAGCAATTCACCCCTCCACTTT	CASSPQQGLSNSPLHF
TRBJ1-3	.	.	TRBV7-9	TGTGCCAGCAGCCAACACGAAAACACCATATATTTT	CASSQHENTIYF
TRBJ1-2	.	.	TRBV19	TGTGCCAGTAGTATAAGTGGGCAGGGGAACGATGGCTACACCTTC	CASSISGQGNDGYTF
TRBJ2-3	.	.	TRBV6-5	TGTGCCAGCGGTGTGCGAGGGAGCACAGATACGCAGTATTTT	CASGVRGSTDTQYF
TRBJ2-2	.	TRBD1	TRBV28	TGTGCCAGCAGTTTTCGGACAGGTTACACCGGGGAGCTGTTTTTT	CASSFRTGYTGELFF
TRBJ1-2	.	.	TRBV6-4	TGTGCCAGCAAAGGGGTCTATGGCTACACCTTC	CASKGVYGYTF
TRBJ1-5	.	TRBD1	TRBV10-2	TGCGCCAGCAGCCTGGGACAGGGAGATCAGCCCCAGCATTTT	CASSLGQGDQPQHF
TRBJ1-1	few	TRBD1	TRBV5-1	TGCGCCAGCAGCATCGGACAGGGAGAAACTGAAGCTTTCTTT	CASSIGQGETEAFF
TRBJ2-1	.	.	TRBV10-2	TGCGCCAGTTCCCAGGGGAGGGGCAATGAGCAGTTCTTC	CASSQGRGNEQFF
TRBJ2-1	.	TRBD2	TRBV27	TGTGCCAGCAGTGGCCGACTAGCGGGAGAGTTAAATGAGCAGTTCTTC	CASSGRLAGELNEQFF
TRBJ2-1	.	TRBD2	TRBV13	TGTGCCAGCAGCTTAAGTCTAGCGGGTAGCTCCTACAATGAGCAGTTCTTC	CASSLSLAGSSYNEQFF
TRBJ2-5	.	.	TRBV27	TGTGCCAGCAGTTCCCGGGCTAGCAGATTGGAGACCCAGTACTTC	CASSSRASRLETQYF
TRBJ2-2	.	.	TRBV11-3	TGTGCCAGCAGCTTAGGTTACGGGGAGCTGTTTTTT	CASSLGYGELFF
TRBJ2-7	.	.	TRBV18	TGTGCCAGCTCACGGGAACAGGGCCAGGGGACAAACGAGCAGTACTTC	CASSREQGQGTNEQYF
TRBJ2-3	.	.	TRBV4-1	TGCGCCAGCAGCCAAAGGACAAGCACAGATACGCAGTATTTT	CASSQRTSTDTQYF
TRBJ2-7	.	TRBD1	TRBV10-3	TGTGCCATCAGTGATGCGGACAGGGGGCCCCAGGAGTACTTC	CAISDADRGPQEYF
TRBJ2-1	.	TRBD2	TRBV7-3	TGTGCCAGCAGCTGGGGACTAGCGGGAGGAAAGGATGAGCAGTTCTTC	CASSWGLAGGKDEQFF
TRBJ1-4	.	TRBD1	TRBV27	TGTGCCAGCAGTCAACAGGGGACTGCTAATGAAAAACTGTTTTTT	CASSQQGTANEKLFF
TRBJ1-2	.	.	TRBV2	TGTGCCAGCAGGAACGAGGGCCCAGGCGGCTACACCTTC	CASRNEGPGGYTF
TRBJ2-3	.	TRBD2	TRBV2	TGTGCCAGCAGTAAAAGGACTAGCACCTCAGATACGCAGTATTTT	CASSKRTSTSDTQYF
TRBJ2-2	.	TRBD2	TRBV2	TGTGCCAGCACTAGGCGGGGGGTGGGCTCCGGGGAGCTGTTTTTT	CASTRRGVGSGELFF
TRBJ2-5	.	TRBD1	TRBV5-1	TGCGCCAGCAGCCGGGACAGTTCTCAAGAGACCCAGTACTTC	CASSRDSSQETQYF
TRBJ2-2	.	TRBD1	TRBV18	TGTGCCAGCGCAGGGACAGGGATAGGTGCGCACACCGGGGAGCTGTTTTTT	CASAGTGIGAHTGELFF
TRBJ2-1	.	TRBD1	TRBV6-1	TGTGCCAGCAGTGCCCTAGACAGGGGTGGGAATGAGCAGTTCTTC	CASSALDRGGNEQFF
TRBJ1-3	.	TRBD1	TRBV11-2	TGTGCCAGCAGCTTAGAAGAGGGGGCGGCAGGAAACACCATATATTTT	CASSLEEGAAGNTIYF
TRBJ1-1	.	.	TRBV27	TGTGCCAGCACCCAACAGGGTGTGAACACTGAAGCTTTCTTT	CASTQQGVNTEAFF
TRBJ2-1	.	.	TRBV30	TGTGCCTGGAGTGTAGGGGACACTTTTAGGAGAGGGGCGCAGTTCTTC	CAWSVGDTFRRGAQFF
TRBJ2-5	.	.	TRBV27	TGTGCCAGCAGTTCCCATCAAGAGACCCAGTACTTC	CASSSHQETQYF
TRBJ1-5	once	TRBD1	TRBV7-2	TGTGCCAGCAGCTTAGCGTCAGGGGGCGCAAGCAATCAGCCCCAGCATTTT	CASSLASGGASNQPQHF
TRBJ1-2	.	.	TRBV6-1	TGTGCCAGCAGTGAAGTTAGGGGAGGAGTCGGGGGCTACACCTTC	CASSEVRGGVGGYTF
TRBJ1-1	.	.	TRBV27	TGTGCCAGCAGTCCCCTCCGGGGAATGAACACTGAAGCTTTCTTT	CASSPLRGMNTEAFF
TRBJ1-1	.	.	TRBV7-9	TGTGCCAGCACCCAAGGGAGCTTCCTTACTGAAGCTTTCTTT	CASTQGSFLTEAFF
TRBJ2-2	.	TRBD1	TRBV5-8	TGTGCCAGCAGCTTGGGGGACAGGGTGTCCGGGGAGCTGTTTTTT	CASSLGDRVSGELFF
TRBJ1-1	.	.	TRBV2	TGTGCCAGCAGTGGTCCGGTCATAGCTGAAGCTTTCTTT	CASSGPVIAEAFF
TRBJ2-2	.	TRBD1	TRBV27	TGTGCCAGCAGTTTGGCAGGGGGCCCCGATCAGGAATCCCACCAGCTCCCAAACACCGGGGAGCTGTTTTTT	CASSLAGGPDQESHQLPNTGELFF
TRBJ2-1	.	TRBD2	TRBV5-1	TGCGCCAGCAGGCACGCGGGACTAGCGGGACCCCTCTCCTACAATGAGCAGTTCTTC	CASRHAGLAGPLSYNEQFF
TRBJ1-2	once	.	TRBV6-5	TGTGCCAGCAGTTACCGCGCGGGGAACTATGGCTACACCTTC	CASSYRAGNYGYTF
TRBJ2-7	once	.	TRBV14	TGTGCCAGCAGCTGGGACACAGCCTACGAGCAGTACTTC	CASSWDTAYEQYF
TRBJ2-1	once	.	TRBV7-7	TGTGCTAGCAGCTTAGCGCAGGCACAGGAGCAGTTCTTC	CASSLAQAQEQFF
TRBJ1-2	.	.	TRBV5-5	TGTGCCAGCAGCTTGGATGCGATCGGCTACACCTTC	CASSLDAIGYTF
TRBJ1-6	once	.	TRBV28	TGTGCCAGCAGTTTAAGCGCCAGCTCCTATAATTCACCCCTCCACTTT	CASSLSASSYNSPLHF
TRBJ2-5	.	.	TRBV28	TGTGCCAGCATTCAGGGGGGCCAAGAGACCCAGTACTTC	CASIQGGQETQYF
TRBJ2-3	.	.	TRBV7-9	TGTGCCAGCAGCTTAGAACAGCCCACAGATACGCAGTATTTT	CASSLEQPTDTQYF
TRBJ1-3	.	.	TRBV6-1	TGTGCCAGCAGTGCGACCGGGGTGGGGTACTCTGGAAACACCATATATTTT	CASSATGVGYSGNTIYF
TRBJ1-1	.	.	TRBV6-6	TGTGCCAGCAGGGCACGATATGAAGCTTTCTTT	CASRARYEAFF
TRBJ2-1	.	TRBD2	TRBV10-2	TGCGCCACCGGGACTAGCGGTTATAGTGAGCAGTTCTTC	CATGTSGYSEQFF
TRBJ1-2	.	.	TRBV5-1	TGCGCCAGCAGCTTGGAAAGGGGTGACTATGGCTACACCTTC	CASSLERGDYGYTF
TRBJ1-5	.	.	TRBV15	TGTGCCACCAGCAGGACTACCGGGATGCCCCAGCATTTT	CATSRTTGMPQHF
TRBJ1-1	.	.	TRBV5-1	TGCGCCAGCGGGCTGTCGGGGACTGAAGCTTTCTTT	CASGLSGTEAFF
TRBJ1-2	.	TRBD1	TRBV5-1	TGCGCCAGCAGCTTGGCCGGACAGGGGGCCGATGGCTACACCTTC	CASSLAGQGADGYTF
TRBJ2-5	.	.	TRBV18	TGTGCCAGCTCACCACCGGAAGGGGTCAGAGAGACCCAGTACTTC	CASSPPEGVRETQYF